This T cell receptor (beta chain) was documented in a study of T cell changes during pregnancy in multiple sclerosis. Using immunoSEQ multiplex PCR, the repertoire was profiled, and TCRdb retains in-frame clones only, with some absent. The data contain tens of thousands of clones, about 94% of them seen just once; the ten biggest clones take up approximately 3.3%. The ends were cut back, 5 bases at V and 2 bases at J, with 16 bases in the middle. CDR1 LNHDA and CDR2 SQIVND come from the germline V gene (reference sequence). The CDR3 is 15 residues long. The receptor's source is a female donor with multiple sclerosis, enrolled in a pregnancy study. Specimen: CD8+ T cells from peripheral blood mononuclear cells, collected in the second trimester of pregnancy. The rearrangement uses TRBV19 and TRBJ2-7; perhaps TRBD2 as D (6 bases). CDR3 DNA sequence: TGTGCCAGTAGTCAGGTTGCCGGGGAGGCCTACGAGCAGTACTTC. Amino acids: CASSQVAGEAYEQYF.